Following are 24 T cell receptor beta chains from one sample sequenced in a study of shared clonotypes between healthy human individuals. TCRdb's table, derived via immunoSEQ multiplex PCR, lists solely in-frame clones and lacks some. The sample yields about 1.5 million clones, 95% to 99% seen once. Source material: naive CD4+ T cells sorted from blood. Specified subset: CD45RA+ positively selected. Every receptor here comes from a man aged 25 to 40 in good health.

The chain carries TRBV9 and TRBJ2-1; possibly TRBD2 for D (5 bases). Per the germline V gene, CDR1 is SGDLS and CDR2 is YYNGEE. V shed 0 bases and J shed 6 bases, with 13 bases lying between them. The CDR3 runs to 15 residues. The CDR3 region has the DNA TGTGCCAGCAGCGTAGTAGCGAACGACTTCAATGAGCAGTTCTTC. It translates to CASSVVANDFNEQFF.

This chain joins TRBV4-2 and TRBJ2-7, with a possible D match to TRBD2 (6 bases). Germline CDR1 and CDR2: LGHNA and YNFKEQ. Trimming stripped 1 base from V and 6 bases from J, with 10 bases between. The CDR3 consists of 13 residues. The CDR3 nucleotides are TGTGCCAGCAGCCAAGGGATGGGGGGCGAGCAGTACTTC. Translated, it gives CASSQGMGGEQYF.

This chain connects TRBV28 to TRBJ1-2; the D is unclear. V was cut by 5 bases and J by 7 bases, with 17 bases left in between. Germline V CDR1 and CDR2: MDHEN, SYDVKM. This CDR3 contains 14 residues. The CDR3 DNA sequence: TGTGCCAGCAGTCTCCCCGAAGAGATTAGTGGCTACACCTTC. It translates to CASSLPEEISGYTF.

This clone came up once. This chain connects TRBV5-8 to TRBJ2-1; the match to TRBD2 covers 15 bases. Germline V gives CDR1 SGHTS, CDR2 YDEGEE. The CDR3 spans 15 residues. Losses at the gene ends were 4 bases for V and 10 bases for J; bases not matched to a gene: 6. The CDR3 loop is CASSLGLAGGHEQFF. The DNA of the CDR3 is TGTGCCAGCAGCCTGGGACTAGCGGGAGGACACGAGCAGTTCTTC.

The V and J genes are TRBV10-3 and TRBJ2-7, with a tentative D call TRBD1 (5 bases). This CDR3 region has 13 residues. The germline V gene has CDR1 ENHRY and CDR2 SYGVKD. V lost 11 bases, J lost 6 bases, and 20 bases lay in between. The CDR3 coding sequence is TGTGCCTCGACGATGACAGAGAAGGGCGAGCAGTACTTC. Protein: CASTMTEKGEQYF.

The chain joins TRBV5-1 to TRBJ1-2, with TRBD1 matching over 7 bases. Trimming cost V 4 bases and J 4 bases; bases outside gene matches: 13. The length of the CDR3 is 16 residues. Germline V gives CDR1 SGHRS, CDR2 YFSETQ. The CDR3 region is CASSNSFTRDSYGYTF. CDR3 bases: TGCGCCAGCAGCAACTCATTTACCCGGGACAGCTATGGCTACACCTTC.

V gene TRBV28 combines with J gene TRBJ2-3, with D hard to call. The CDR3 runs 16 residues. Between the trimmed V and J ends, which lost 5 bases and 2 bases, there was a span of 17 bases. Germline CDR1 reads MDHEN; CDR2 reads SYDVKM. The CDR3 nucleotides read TGTGCCAGCAGTACCCTCCGGCTAAAACTCACAGATACGCAGTATTTT. Translation gives CASSTLRLKLTDTQYF. Looking up the rest from reference TRBV28 and TRBJ2-3 gives the full variable domain: DVKVTQSSRYLVKRTGEKVFLECVQDMDHENMFWYRQDPGLGLRLIYFSYDVKMKEKGDIPEGYSVSREKKERFSLILESASTNQTSMYLCASSTLRLKLTDTQYFGPGTRLTVL.

Concerning this clone: The identical CDR3 is also encoded by other nucleotide sequences in the sample. V and J are TRBV20-1 and TRBJ2-3; D not certain. V was trimmed by 6 bases and J by 5 bases, leaving 6 bases between them. The CDR3 totals 10 residues. CDR1 and CDR2 (germline): DFQATT, SNEGSKA (reference sequence). As DNA, the CDR3 is TGCAGTGCCACAATAGATACGCAGTATTTT. Translated, it gives CSATIDTQYF.

The chain uses TRBV5-6 and TRBJ2-7; 10 nucleotides line up with TRBD1. V was pared by 1 base and J by 5 bases, with 6 bases of the junction left unmatched. Germline V lookup: CDR1 SGHDT, CDR2 YYEEEE. The CDR3 totals 15 residues. The CDR3 coding sequence is TGTGCCAGCAGCTTGTTCGGACAGGGGGATCACGAGCAGTACTTC. This codes for CASSLFGQGDHEQYF.

The chain uses TRBV6-6 and TRBJ2-3, with 9 nucleotides matching TRBD1. The CDR3 has 14 amino acids. Germline V lookup: CDR1 MNHNY, CDR2 SVGAGI (reference sequence). The ends lost 8 bases at V and 4 bases at J; junction bases unmatched: 7. CDR3 sequence reads: CASGTGTGPDTQYF. Here the CDR3 DNA reads TGTGCCAGCGGAACCGGGACAGGGCCAGATACGCAGTATTTT.

With regard to this clone: This specimen includes other DNA sequences encoding the same CDR3. The V and J genes are TRBV5-6 and TRBJ1-1, with D unresolved. The V gene's germline CDR1 is SGHDT and CDR2 YYEEEE. The CDR3 is 13 amino acids. Trimming removed 2 bases from V and 0 bases from J, with 5 bases in between. In DNA, the CDR3 is TGTGCCAGCAGCTTAGTGGTGAACACTGAAGCTTTCTTT. Its protein is CASSLVVNTEAFF.

CDR3 region: CASSRDNYEQYF. The CDR3 DNA reads as TGTGCCAGCAGCAGGGACAATTACGAGCAGTACTTC. This sequence joins TRBV9 and TRBJ2-7; perhaps TRBD1 as D (6 bases). CDR3 length: 12 residues. CDR1 and CDR2 (germline): SGDLS, YYNGEE. Trimming cost V 4 bases and J 4 bases, with 9 bases left between them.

This chain connects TRBV18 to TRBJ2-7, with 9 bases aligning to TRBD1. V trimming: 2 bases; J trimming: 7 bases; junction bases outside the gene matches: 6. The CDR3 has 14 amino acids. CDR1 is KGHSH, CDR2 LQKENI, per germline. DNA of the CDR3: TGTGCCAGCTCACCAGGGGGACAGGGAAGGGAGCAGTACTTC. It codes for CASSPGGQGREQYF.

In the case of this clone: This same CDR3 is encoded by further DNA sequences in the sample. The chain carries TRBV20-1 and TRBJ2-2; D unresolved. V was trimmed by 1 base and J by 7 bases, leaving 4 bases between them. Germline V gene lookup returns CDR1 DFQATT and CDR2 SNEGSKA (reference sequence). The CDR3 is 11 amino acids. The CDR3 region has the DNA TGCAGTGCTAGAGGCAGCGGGGAGCTGTTTTTT. It specifies CSARGSGELFF.

The chain has TRBV19 and TRBJ1-2, with 9 bases lining up with TRBD1. CDR1 and CDR2 from the germline V gene are LNHDA and SQIVND (reference sequence). The CDR3 spans 18 residues. Germline trimming cut 5 bases from V and 8 bases from J; bases unmatched to any gene: 21. The CDR3, as DNA: TGTGCCAGTAGTCTACCTCGGACAGGGGAGTCTCCCAGAGGGGGCTACACCTTC. Translation: CASSLPRTGESPRGGYTF.

This clone was observed a single time. The chain recombines TRBV4-1 with TRBJ2-5, with a weak D call TRBD1 (5 bases). Germline CDR1 and CDR2: MGHRA and YSYEKL. The CDR3 spans 18 residues. Trimming left V 0 bases short and J 1 base short, with 18 bases between. CDR3 sequence: CASSQESVQGPSQETQYF. The DNA of the CDR3 is TGCGCCAGCAGCCAAGAATCCGTGCAGGGTCCCTCCCAAGAGACCCAGTACTTC.

As to this clone: This sample also contains other DNA sequences that code for the same CDR3. This chain connects TRBV9 to TRBJ2-1; the D gene is possibly TRBD1 (6 bases). V dropped 0 bases and J dropped 1 base, with 11 bases sitting between them. The CDR3 totals 16 residues. Germline V gene sequence: CDR1 SGDLS, CDR2 YYNGEE. This CDR3 is CASSVGGGTSYNEQFF. The CDR3 nucleotides are TGTGCCAGCAGCGTAGGTGGGGGCACGTCCTACAATGAGCAGTTCTTC.

V and J are TRBV7-2 and TRBJ2-1; 7 bases are shared with TRBD1. V was pared by 5 bases and J by 7 bases, with 5 bases of the junction left unmatched. The CDR3 spans 13 residues. Per the germline V gene, CDR1 is SGHTA and CDR2 is FQGNSA. CDR3 in DNA: TGTGCCAGCAGCCCCAACAGGGGTAATGAGCAGTTCTTC. Protein product: CASSPNRGNEQFF.

Remarks on this clone: The sample has other DNA sequences that encode this CDR3 too. The CDR3 DNA is TGTGCCAGCAGTTTGTATGAGCAGTTCTTC. Translating gives CASSLYEQFF. This chain connects TRBV28 to TRBJ2-1; D gene ambiguous. CDR1 and CDR2 from the germline V gene are MDHEN and SYDVKM. CDR3 length: 10 residues. Between the trimmed V and J ends, which lost 3 bases and 8 bases, there was a span of 2 bases.

This rearrangement joins TRBV18 to TRBJ2-3; 9 bases are shared with TRBD2. The V and J ends lost 8 bases and 3 bases, in that order; junction bases with no gene match: 6. This CDR3 comprises 14 residues. The V gene's germline CDR1 is KGHSH and CDR2 LQKENI. The CDR3 DNA sequence: TGTGCCAGCAATTTCGGACTAGCGACAGATACGCAGTATTTT. Its protein is CASNFGLATDTQYF.

The chain joins TRBV10-3 to TRBJ2-7, with TRBD1 identical over 10 bases. Unmatched junction bases numbered 4, after V lost 3 bases and J lost 5 bases. This CDR3 is built from 14 residues. The germline V gene encodes CDR1 ENHRY and CDR2 SYGVKD. The CDR3 is CAISDDRGHHEQYF. The CDR3 DNA reads as TGTGCCATCAGTGACGACAGGGGGCATCACGAGCAGTACTTC.

With regard to this clone: Other DNA sequences in the sample encode the same CDR3. The chain carries TRBV29-1 and TRBJ2-5; the D gene is possibly TRBD2 (5 bases). This CDR3 has 11 amino acids. Trimming left V 6 bases short and J 2 bases short, with 7 bases between. Germline V gene data show CDR1 as SQVTM and CDR2 as ANQGSEA. The CDR3, as DNA: TGCAGCGTCCGGGGACAAGAGACCCAGTACTTC. This sequence encodes CSVRGQETQYF.

This rearrangement joins TRBV10-1 to TRBJ2-1; 10 bases are shared with TRBD2. The J segment lost 4 bases and the V segment lost 4 bases, leaving 7 bases of the junction unmatched. The germline CDR1 and CDR2 sequences are WNHNN and SYGVQD (reference sequence). CDR3 length equals 16 residues. The CDR3: CASSASTSGLYNEQFF. The CDR3 DNA reads TGCGCCAGCAGTGCCTCGACTAGCGGGCTTTACAATGAGCAGTTCTTC.

On this clone itself: Additional DNA sequences in this sample encode the identical CDR3. The chain uses TRBV18 and TRBJ2-1; 7 bases match TRBD2. The CDR3 runs 14 residues. The J segment lost 2 bases and the V segment lost 2 bases, leaving 0 bases of the junction unmatched. Germline V gene data show CDR1 as KGHSH and CDR2 as LQKENI. The CDR3 protein is CASSPAGAYNEQFF. The CDR3 DNA is TGTGCCAGCTCACCAGCGGGGGCCTACAATGAGCAGTTCTTC.